Below, 2 T cell receptor beta chains from the same sample are listed, as sequenced in a study of blood T cell repertoires in COVID-19. Assay used: immunoSEQ multiplex PCR; TCRdb lists only in-frame clones, some missing. The repertoire holds around 460,000 clones, with over 85% as singletons. Sequencing was performed on peripheral blood. The receptor source for this set is a man aged 18 to 30 with COVID-19, enrolled during active disease.

This sequence joins TRBV5-1 and TRBJ1-2, with TRBD1 identical over 10 bases. V was clipped by 4 bases and J by 2 bases; unmatched bases: 2. CDR1 and CDR2 (germline): SGHRS, YFSETQ. This CDR3 has 14 residues. The CDR3 spells CASSTTGGNYGYTF. CDR3 nucleotides: TGCGCCAGCAGCACGACAGGGGGCAACTATGGCTACACCTTC.

In its sample, this clone was seen once. One junction end does not reproduce the germline sequence, and a read error may be involved. The V and J genes are TRBV6-1 and TRBJ2-1, with 7 bases lining up with TRBD2. The germline V gene has CDR1 MNHNS and CDR2 SASEGT. The CDR3 is made up of 15 amino acids. CDR3 protein: CASGGDLSSYIEQFF. The CDR3 DNA sequence: TGTGCCAGCGGGGGGGATCTAAGCTCCTACATTGAGCAGTTCTTC.